This T cell receptor (beta chain) derives from a study of blood T cells in healthy people across ages. Healthy Caucasians from Russia aged roughly 6 to 90 served as donors. Each donor gave roughly 10 milliliters of peripheral blood. Isolating PBMCs gave at least 6.5 million of these cells per sample. The table lists this clonotype with a few counts. The target antigen is unknown. Using a J-beta primer mix together with a sample-barcoded 5' primer, a second PCR was run for about 6 to 11 cycles. TCRdb ran MiXCR on the 5' RACE reads and lists one entry per CDR3 protein. Seen here are approximately 690,000 distinct CDR3 sequences, 35% to 50% observed once, and the top ten hold 25% to 35%. The CDR3 loop spans 13 amino acids. Germline CDR1 reads MGHRA; CDR2 reads YSYEKL. Study-level results: A strong correlation was seen between TCR beta diversity and naive T cell percentage.

Sequences were obtained from blood. The chain joins TRBV4-1 to TRBJ2-7; D ambiguous. The end of the DNA is better explained by TRBJ2-5, so the J call may be wrong. This clonotype was obtained from a man older than 75 in good health. The CDR3 nucleotides are TGCGCCAGCAGCCAACCCAATGGGGAGACCCAGTACTTC. This sequence encodes CASSQPNGETQYF.